This TCR beta chain stems from a study of identical twins. Study findings and constraints: Abundant beta clonotypes from cord blood bore fewer insertions; memory repertoires lacked this pattern. There is a chance that invariant MAIT and iNKT cells partially muddied zero-insertion analyses.

The sample holds one count of this clonotype. Antigen specificity is unknown. TCRdb re-derived calls from the 5' RACE reads in MiXCR, one entry per CDR3 protein. This table has roughly 720,000 distinct CDR3 sequences, 18% appearing once. The CDR3 has 14 residues. With 4 bases removed from V and 11 bases from J, the gap between germline ends came to 19 bases. The germline V gene encodes CDR1 MNHNS and CDR2 SASEGT. These data also featured in a second study, about T cells expressing NK-cell markers. That work contributes: It was sorted CD3+CD56-NKG2C+, CD3+CD56+NKG2C- and CD3+CD56+NKG2C+ T cells that provided the TCR beta repertoires. Each of 5 to 7 donors carried dominant NKG2C+ clonotypes accounting for about 1.0-7.0% of CD8+ T cells.

This sequence joins TRBV6-1 and TRBJ2-3; D possibly matches TRBD1 or TRBD2 (5 bases each). The sample taken for sequencing was PBMCs. This clonotype was obtained from a woman younger than 30 in good health. The CDR3 is CASSASGTAVGQYF. In DNA, the CDR3 is TGTGCCAGCAGTGCCTCCGGGACGGCTGTAGGGCAGTATTTT.